The T cell receptor beta chain described here comes from a study of response to subunit inactivated influenza vaccine. This clonotype was counted many times. The CDR3 is made up of 17 amino acids. V was clipped by 6 bases and J by 3 bases; unmatched bases: 12. Germline values: CDR1 MNHEY, CDR2 SVGEGT. TCRdb ran MiXCR on the RT-PCR reads and lists one entry per CDR3 protein. The repertoire holds about 570,000 distinct CDR3 sequences, about 11% seen once, with about 10% in the top ten. These records were also assigned to another study, of T cells expressing NK-cell markers. As reported in that work: 5'RACE template switching with UMIs generated TCR beta cDNA. All TCR beta repertoires analysed originated from sorted CD3+CD56+NKG2C+, CD3+CD56+NKG2C- and CD3+CD56-NKG2C+ T cells. Each of roughly six donors carried dominant NKG2C+ clonotypes accounting for about 1.0-7.0% of CD8+ T cells. These same clonotypes (in several donors) also led the CD3+CD56-NKG2C+ fraction.

The sample in question was PBMCs from blood, obtained on the day of vaccination. The TCR sequence derives from a man aged 45 to 65 who received an inactivated influenza vaccine. The genes are TRBV6-2 or TRBV6-3 and TRBJ2-3, with 10 bases lining up with TRBD2. CDR3 coding DNA: TGTGCCAGCAGACGTCCGGGACTAGCGTTGCCTACAGATACGCAGTATTTT. Encoded protein: CASRRPGLALPTDTQYF.